The present entry profiles one T cell receptor (beta chain) with its context. This sample is drawn from a study of blood T cell repertoires in COVID-19. V was clipped by 4 bases and J by 4 bases; unmatched bases: 11. Germline assignment: CDR1 SGHRS and CDR2 YFSETQ. This CDR3 has 16 amino acids. TCRdb's copy holds only in-frame clones and misses some; the assay was immunoSEQ multiplex PCR. The data contain about 400,000 clones, over 85% of them seen just once; the ten biggest clones take up about 1.7%. The sequenced sample was PBMCs or T cells enriched from blood (not recorded which). The sequence was collected from a woman aged 30 to 39 who had recovered from COVID-19. The chain recombines TRBV5-1 with TRBJ1-5; 7 positions match TRBD1. In DNA form, the CDR3 reads TGCGCCAGCAGCATGACAGGGTTGGAGAAAAATCAGCCCCAGCATTTT. The encoded protein is CASSMTGLEKNQPQHF.